The TCR beta chain described here comes from a study of blood T cell repertoires in COVID-19. In the study overall: The United States, Italy and Spain provided the acute and convalescent COVID-19 samples. Sample material is recorded as cDNA or gDNA derived from T cells, B-cell-depleted T cells, or PBMCs.

As processed by the authors: Scientists estimated how many nucleated cells there were by amplifying reference gene primers. The table came from immunoSEQ multiplex PCR; TCRdb's copy has only in-frame clones and leaves some out. Clone size and V and J calls were adopted from that table, with D and trimming inferred from the DNA. The table records 80,000 to 90,000 clones, 65% to 85% of them present only once. CDR1 and CDR2 (germline): SNHLY, FYNNEI. This CDR3 is built from 15 residues. Trimming left V 3 bases short and J 3 bases short, with 12 bases between. Sequenced input: peripheral blood. The sequence came from a man aged 65 to 85 with acute or convalescent COVID-19. The chain combines TRBV2 with TRBJ1-5; a possible D gene is TRBD1 (6 bases). The CDR3 region is CASSDTGTNNQPQHF. CDR3 in DNA: TGTGCCAGCAGTGACACCGGGACAAACAATCAGCCCCAGCATTTT.